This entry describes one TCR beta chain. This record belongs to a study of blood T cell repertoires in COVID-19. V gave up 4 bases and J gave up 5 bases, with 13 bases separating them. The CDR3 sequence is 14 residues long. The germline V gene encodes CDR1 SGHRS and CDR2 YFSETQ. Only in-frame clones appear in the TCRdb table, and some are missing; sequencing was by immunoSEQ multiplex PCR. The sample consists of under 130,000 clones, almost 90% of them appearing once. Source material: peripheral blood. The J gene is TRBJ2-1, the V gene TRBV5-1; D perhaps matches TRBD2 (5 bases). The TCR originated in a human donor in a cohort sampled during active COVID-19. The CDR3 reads CASSPPRGNNEQFF. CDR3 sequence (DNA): TGCGCCAGCAGCCCACCCCGGGGTAACAATGAGCAGTTCTTC.